This TCR beta chain was sequenced during a study of blood T cell repertoires in COVID-19. Study background: Material from acute and convalescent COVID-19 was sourced from the United States, Italy and Spain. From T cells, B-cell-depleted T cells, or PBMCs came the material, which was cDNA or gDNA.

Per the study methods: Amplification of reference gene primers was used by the study to estimate nucleated cell counts. Libraries were prepared by immunoSEQ multiplex PCR; TCRdb keeps only in-frame clonotypes and omits some of them. The D gene and trimming were derived from the DNA, and the V and J assignments and clone size from that table. The repertoire holds 55,000 to 95,000 clones, with roughly 79% as singletons. The length of the CDR3 is 15 residues. V shed 0 bases, J shed 8 bases, and the junction held 6 bases outside the gene matches. Germline CDR1 is MNHNS and CDR2 is SASEGT. Sequencing was carried out using peripheral blood. This sequence joins TRBV6-1 and TRBJ1-4; 7 bases fit TRBD1. The sequence derives from a woman in her 70s with acute or convalescent COVID-19. CDR3 nucleotides: TGTGCCAGCAGTGAAGCTTCGACAGGGAGGGAAAAACTGTTTTTT. Protein product: CASSEASTGREKLFF.